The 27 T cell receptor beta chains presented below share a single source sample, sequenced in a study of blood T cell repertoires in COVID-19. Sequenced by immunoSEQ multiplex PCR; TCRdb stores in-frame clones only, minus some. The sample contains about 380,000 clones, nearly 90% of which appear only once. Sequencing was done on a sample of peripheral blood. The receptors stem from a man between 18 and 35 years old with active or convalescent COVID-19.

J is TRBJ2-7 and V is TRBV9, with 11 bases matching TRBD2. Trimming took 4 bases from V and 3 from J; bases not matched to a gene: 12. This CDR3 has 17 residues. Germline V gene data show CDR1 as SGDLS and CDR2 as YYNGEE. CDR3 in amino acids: CASSHTSGGPNYYEQYF. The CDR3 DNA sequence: TGTGCCAGCAGCCACACTAGCGGGGGCCCCAACTACTACGAGCAGTACTTC.

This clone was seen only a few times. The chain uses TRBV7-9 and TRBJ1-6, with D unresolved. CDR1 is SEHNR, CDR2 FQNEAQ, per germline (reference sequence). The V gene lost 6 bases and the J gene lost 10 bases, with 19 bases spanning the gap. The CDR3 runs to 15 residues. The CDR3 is CASSLTQTEESPLHF. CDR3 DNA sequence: TGTGCCAGCAGTCTAACCCAAACGGAGGAATCACCCCTCCACTTT.

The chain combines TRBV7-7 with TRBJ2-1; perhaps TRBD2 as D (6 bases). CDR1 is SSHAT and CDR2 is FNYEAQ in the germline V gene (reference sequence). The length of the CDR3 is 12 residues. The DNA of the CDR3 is TGTGCAACACGGGAGTTATACAATGAGCAGTTCTTC. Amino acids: CATRELYNEQFF.

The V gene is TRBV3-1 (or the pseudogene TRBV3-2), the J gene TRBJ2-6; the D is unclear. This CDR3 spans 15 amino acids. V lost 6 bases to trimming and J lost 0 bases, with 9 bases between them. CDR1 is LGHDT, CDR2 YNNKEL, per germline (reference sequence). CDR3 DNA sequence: TGTGCCAGCAGATCCCCCTACTCTGGGGCCAACGTCCTGACTTTC. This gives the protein CASRSPYSGANVLTF.

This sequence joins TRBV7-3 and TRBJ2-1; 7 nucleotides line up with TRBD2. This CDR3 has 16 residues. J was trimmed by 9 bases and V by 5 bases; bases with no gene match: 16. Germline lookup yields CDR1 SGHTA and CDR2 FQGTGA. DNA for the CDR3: TGTGCCAGCAGCCAGTCGGTAGCGGGTCGGCGGGGTGAGCAGTTCTTC. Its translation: CASSQSVAGRRGEQFF.

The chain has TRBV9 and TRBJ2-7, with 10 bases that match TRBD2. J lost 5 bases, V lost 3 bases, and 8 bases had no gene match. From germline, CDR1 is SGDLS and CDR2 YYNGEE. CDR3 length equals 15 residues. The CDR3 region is CASSAGAGGPDEQYF. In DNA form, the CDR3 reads TGTGCCAGCAGCGCTGGAGCGGGAGGGCCAGACGAGCAGTACTTC.

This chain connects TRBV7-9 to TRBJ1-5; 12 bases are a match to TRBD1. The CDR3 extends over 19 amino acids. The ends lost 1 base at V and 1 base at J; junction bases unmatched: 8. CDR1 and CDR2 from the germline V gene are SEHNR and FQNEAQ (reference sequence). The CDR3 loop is CASSLGPGQGAVSNQPQHF. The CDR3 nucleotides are TGTGCCAGCAGCTTAGGTCCGGGACAGGGGGCCGTCAGCAATCAGCCCCAGCATTTT. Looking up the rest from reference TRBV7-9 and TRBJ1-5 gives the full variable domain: DTGVSQNPRHKITKRGQNVTFRCDPISEHNRLYWYRQTLGQGPEFLTYFQNEAQLEKSRLLSDRFSAERPKGSFSTLEIQRTEQGDSAMYLCASSLGPGQGAVSNQPQHFGDGTRLSIL.

The DNA for the CDR3 is TGTGCCAGTTCGGGGGGTTCAAACGAGCAGTACTTC. It is translated as CASSGGSNEQYF. The chain joins TRBV18 to TRBJ2-7, with TRBD2 matching 7 bases. The CDR3 covers 12 residues. V shed 9 bases, J shed 5 bases, and the junction held 7 bases outside the gene matches. Germline V gives CDR1 KGHSH, CDR2 LQKENI.

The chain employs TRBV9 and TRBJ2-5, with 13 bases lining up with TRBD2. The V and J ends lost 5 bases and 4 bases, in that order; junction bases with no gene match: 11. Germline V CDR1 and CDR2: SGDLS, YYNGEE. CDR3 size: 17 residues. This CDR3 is CASSLGLAGKGRETQYF. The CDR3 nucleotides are TGTGCCAGCAGTCTGGGACTAGCGGGAAAGGGGCGAGAGACCCAGTACTTC.

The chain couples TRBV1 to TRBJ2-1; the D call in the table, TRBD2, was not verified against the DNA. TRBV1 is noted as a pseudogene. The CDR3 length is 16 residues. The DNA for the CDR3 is TGCACCAGCAGCCACGTTTGGGCGGGAATCTACAATGAGCAGTTCTTC. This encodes CTSSHVWAGIYNEQFF.

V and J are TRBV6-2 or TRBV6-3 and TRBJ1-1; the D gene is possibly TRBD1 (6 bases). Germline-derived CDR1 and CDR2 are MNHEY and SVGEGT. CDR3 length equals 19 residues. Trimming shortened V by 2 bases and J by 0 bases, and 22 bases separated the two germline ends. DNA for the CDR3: TGTGCCAGCAGTTACCCGAGTAGACAGGTCGCTTTGTTGAACACTGAAGCTTTCTTT. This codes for CASSYPSRQVALLNTEAFF.

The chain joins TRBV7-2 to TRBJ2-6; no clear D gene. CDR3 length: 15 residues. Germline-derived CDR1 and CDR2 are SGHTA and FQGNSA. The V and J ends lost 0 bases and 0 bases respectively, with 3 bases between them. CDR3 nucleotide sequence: TGTGCCAGCAGCTTAGCCGGCTCTGGGGCCAACGTCCTGACTTTC. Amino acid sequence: CASSLAGSGANVLTF.

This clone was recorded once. The CDR3 nucleotides read TGTGCCAGTAGTTCAAATACAGGGGCGAACCGAGAGACCCAGTACTTC. It specifies CASSSNTGANRETQYF. This rearrangement joins TRBV19 to TRBJ2-5; 7 nucleotides align to TRBD1. The CDR3 sequence is 16 residues long. Losses at the gene ends were 5 bases for V and 4 bases for J; bases not matched to a gene: 13. Germline CDR1 is LNHDA and CDR2 is SQIVND (reference sequence).

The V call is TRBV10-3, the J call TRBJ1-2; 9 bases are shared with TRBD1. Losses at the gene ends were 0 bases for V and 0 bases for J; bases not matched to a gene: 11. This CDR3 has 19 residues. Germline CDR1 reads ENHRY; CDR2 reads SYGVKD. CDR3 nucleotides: TGTGCCATCAGTGAGTCGATTGCTACAGGGGGCCGGGCTAACTATGGCTACACCTTC. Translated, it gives CAISESIATGGRANYGYTF.

The CDR3 spells CASSQEAVAGVYNEQFF. CDR3 DNA: TGTGCCAGCAGCCAAGAGGCGGTAGCGGGGGTCTACAATGAGCAGTTCTTC. The V gene is TRBV3-1 (or the pseudogene TRBV3-2), the J gene TRBJ2-1; TRBD2 agrees at 9 bases. Germline lookup yields CDR1 LGHDT and CDR2 YNNKEL (reference sequence). V gave up 0 bases and J gave up 3 bases; unmatched junction bases: 6. This CDR3 is 17 amino acids long.

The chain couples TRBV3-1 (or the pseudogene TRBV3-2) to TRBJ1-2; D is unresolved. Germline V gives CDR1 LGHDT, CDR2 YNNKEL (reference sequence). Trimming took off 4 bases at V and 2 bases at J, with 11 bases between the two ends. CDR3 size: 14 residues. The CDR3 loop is CASSPAQLNYGYTF. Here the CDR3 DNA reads TGTGCCAGCAGCCCGGCACAGCTCAACTATGGCTACACCTTC.

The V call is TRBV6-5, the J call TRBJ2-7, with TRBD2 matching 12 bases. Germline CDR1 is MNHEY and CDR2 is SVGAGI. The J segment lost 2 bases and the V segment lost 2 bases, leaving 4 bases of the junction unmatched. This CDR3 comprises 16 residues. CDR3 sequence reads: CASSYTTSGGPYEQYF. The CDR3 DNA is TGTGCCAGCAGTTACACGACTAGCGGGGGACCCTACGAGCAGTACTTC.

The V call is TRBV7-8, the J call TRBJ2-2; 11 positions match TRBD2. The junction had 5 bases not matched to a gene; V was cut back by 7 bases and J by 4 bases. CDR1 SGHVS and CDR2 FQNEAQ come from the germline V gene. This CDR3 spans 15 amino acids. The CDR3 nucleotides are TGTGCCAGCAACCCTCTAGCGGGGGGCACCGGGGAGCTGTTTTTT. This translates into CASNPLAGGTGELFF.

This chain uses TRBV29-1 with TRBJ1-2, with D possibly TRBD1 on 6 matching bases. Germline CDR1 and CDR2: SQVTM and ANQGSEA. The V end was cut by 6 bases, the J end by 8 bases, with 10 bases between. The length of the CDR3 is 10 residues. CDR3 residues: CSVLDRGYTF. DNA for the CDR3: TGCAGCGTCTTAGACAGGGGCTACACCTTC.

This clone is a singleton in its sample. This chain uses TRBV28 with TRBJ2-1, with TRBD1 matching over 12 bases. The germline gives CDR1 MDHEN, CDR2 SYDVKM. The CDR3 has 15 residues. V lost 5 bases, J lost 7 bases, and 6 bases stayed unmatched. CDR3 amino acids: CASSLGTGGWNEQFF. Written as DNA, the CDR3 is TGTGCCAGCAGTCTCGGGACAGGGGGCTGGAATGAGCAGTTCTTC.

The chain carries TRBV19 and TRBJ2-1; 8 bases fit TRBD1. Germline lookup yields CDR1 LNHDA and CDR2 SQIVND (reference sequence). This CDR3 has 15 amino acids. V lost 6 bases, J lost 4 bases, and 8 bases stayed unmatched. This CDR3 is CASSKTGTGYNEQFF. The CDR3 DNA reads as TGTGCCAGTAGCAAGACCGGGACAGGTTACAATGAGCAGTTCTTC.

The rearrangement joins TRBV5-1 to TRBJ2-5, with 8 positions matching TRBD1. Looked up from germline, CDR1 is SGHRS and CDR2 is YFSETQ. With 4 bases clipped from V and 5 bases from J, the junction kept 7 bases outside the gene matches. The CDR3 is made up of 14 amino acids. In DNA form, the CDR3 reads TGCGCCAGCAGCCGGACAGGGAGACGGGAGACCCAGTACTTC. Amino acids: CASSRTGRRETQYF.

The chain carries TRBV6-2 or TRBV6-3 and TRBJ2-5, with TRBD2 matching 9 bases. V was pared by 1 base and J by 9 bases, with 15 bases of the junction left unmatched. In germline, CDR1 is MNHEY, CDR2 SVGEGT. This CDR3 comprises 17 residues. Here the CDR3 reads CASSYFNPGTSPASQYF. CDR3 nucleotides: TGTGCCAGCAGTTACTTCAACCCCGGGACTAGCCCCGCGTCCCAGTACTTC.

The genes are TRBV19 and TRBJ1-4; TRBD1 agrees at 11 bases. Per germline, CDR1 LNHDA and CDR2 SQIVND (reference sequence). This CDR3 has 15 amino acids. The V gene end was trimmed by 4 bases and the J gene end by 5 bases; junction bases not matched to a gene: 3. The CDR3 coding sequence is TGTGCCAGTAGTAGTGGACAGGGGGCGAATGAAAAACTGTTTTTT. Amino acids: CASSSGQGANEKLFF.

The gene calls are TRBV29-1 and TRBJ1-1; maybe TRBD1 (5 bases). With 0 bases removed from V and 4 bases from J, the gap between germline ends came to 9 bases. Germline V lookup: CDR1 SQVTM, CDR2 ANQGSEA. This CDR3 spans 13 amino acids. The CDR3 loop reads CSVEDREVTEAFF. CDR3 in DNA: TGCAGCGTTGAAGACAGGGAGGTCACTGAAGCTTTCTTT.

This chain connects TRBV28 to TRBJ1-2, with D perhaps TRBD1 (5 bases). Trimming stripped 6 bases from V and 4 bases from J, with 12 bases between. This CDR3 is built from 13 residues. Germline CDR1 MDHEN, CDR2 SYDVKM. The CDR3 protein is CASSPGTLYGYTF. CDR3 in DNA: TGTGCCAGCAGCCCCGGGACTCTCTATGGCTACACCTTC.

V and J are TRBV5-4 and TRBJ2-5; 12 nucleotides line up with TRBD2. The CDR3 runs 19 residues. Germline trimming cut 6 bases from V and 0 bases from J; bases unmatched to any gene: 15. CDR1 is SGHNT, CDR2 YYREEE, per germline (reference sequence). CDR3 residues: CASTGGHPGLAGYQETQYF. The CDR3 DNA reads TGTGCCAGCACCGGAGGCCATCCAGGACTAGCGGGATACCAAGAGACCCAGTACTTC.